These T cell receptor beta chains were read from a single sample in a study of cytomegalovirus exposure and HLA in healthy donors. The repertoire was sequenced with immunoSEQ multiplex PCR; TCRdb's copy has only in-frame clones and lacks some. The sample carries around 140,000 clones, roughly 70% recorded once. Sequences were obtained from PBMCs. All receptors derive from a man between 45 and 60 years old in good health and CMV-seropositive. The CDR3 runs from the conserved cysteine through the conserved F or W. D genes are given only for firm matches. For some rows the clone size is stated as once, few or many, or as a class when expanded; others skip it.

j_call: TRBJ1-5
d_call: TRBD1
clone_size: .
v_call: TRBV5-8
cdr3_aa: CASSLEAGGIAEPQHF
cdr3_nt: TGTGCCAGCAGCTTGGAGGCAGGGGGCATAGCGGAGCCCCAGCATTTT

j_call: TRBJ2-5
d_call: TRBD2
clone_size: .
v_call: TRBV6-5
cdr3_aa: CASRRTSGPQETQYF
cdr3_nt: TGTGCCAGCAGAAGGACTAGCGGCCCCCAAGAGACCCAGTACTTC

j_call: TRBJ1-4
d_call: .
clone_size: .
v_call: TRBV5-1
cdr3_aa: CASRVDPGSNEKLFF
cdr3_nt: TGCGCCAGCAGGGTCGATCCGGGAAGTAATGAAAAACTGTTTTTT

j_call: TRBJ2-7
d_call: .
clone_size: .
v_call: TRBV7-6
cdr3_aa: CASSLVGVGEQYF
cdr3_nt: TGTGCCAGCAGCTTAGTAGGGGTAGGCGAGCAGTACTTC

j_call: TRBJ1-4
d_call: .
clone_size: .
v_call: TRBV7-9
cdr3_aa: CASSLVAGSINEKLFF
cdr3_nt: TGTGCCAGCAGCTTAGTAGCGGGGTCAATCAATGAAAAACTGTTTTTT

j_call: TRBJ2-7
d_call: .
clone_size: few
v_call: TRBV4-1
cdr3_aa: CASSQDNRASYEQYF
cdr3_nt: TGCGCCAGCAGCCAAGATAACAGGGCCTCCTACGAGCAGTACTTC

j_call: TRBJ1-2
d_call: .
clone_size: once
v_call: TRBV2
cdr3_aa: CASSPQGSVPYGYTF
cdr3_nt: TGTGCCAGCAGTCCGCAGGGCTCTGTGCCCTATGGCTACACCTTC

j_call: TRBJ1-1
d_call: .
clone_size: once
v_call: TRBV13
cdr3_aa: CASSLSRGVGAFF
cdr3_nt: TGTGCCAGCAGCTTATCTCGGGGAGTGGGAGCTTTCTTT

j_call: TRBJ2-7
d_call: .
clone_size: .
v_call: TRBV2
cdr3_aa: CASSDTISQYF
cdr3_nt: TGTGCCAGCAGCGACACGATCTCCCAGTACTTC

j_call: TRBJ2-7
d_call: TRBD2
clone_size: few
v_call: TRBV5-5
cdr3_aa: CASSLDLADTYEQYF
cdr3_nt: TGTGCCAGCAGCTTGGATCTAGCGGATACCTACGAGCAGTACTTC

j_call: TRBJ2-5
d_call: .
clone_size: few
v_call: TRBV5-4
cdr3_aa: CASSRDGSGLGEQYF
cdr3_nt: TGTGCCAGCAGTCGTGATGGTAGCGGCCTCGGGGAGCAGTACTTC

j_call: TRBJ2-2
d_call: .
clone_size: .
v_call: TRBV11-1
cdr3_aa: CASSFQGGLHGELFF
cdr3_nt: TGTGCCAGCAGCTTCCAAGGCGGGCTTCACGGGGAGCTGTTTTTT

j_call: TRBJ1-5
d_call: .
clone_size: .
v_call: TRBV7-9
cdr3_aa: CASSLQGLGQPQHF
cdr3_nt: TGTGCCAGCAGCTTACAGGGCCTTGGCCAGCCCCAGCATTTT